This T cell receptor beta chain comes out of a study of radiotherapy plus CTLA-4 blockade in lung cancer (dated by TCRdb to the late 2010s). Regarding the research as a whole: Among enrolled patients, about 19% had an objective response and around 33% reached disease control.

This clone was seen more than once but under ten times. There is no known antigen for this receptor. No qualities accompany the bases; no much larger clone lies one base away. Results and caveats for the whole study, not just this receptor: TCR clones derived from tumors expanded in peripheral blood after treatment with radiotherapy and ipilimumab. Early dynamic changes in blood T cell clones, together with increased serum interferon-beta after radiation, were reported as the strongest predictors of response.

The study evaluated CTLA-4 blockade (ipilimumab) given together with focal radiation therapy in patients who had chemo-refractory metastatic non-small-cell lung cancer. Library prep was done by the immunoSEQ multiplex PCR assay. TCRdb limited this immuneACCESS table to in-frame rearrangements with V and J called. A share of clones is missing; checked studies link under half to unresolved V genes, and the rest is unexplained. The sample has tens of thousands of clones on record, roughly four fifths of them singletons. 2.9% of the sample is held by the ten biggest clonotypes. Taken from cysteine to phenylalanine, the CDR3 has 15 residues. The CDR3 DNA has 45 bases and is translated from base 1. For CDR1 and CDR2, the germline V gene lists SGHRS and YFSETQ. V is pared back by 3 bases and J by 2 bases, with 12 bases lying between the germline termini.

Specimen: peripheral blood, collected from a patient treated with radiotherapy plus ipilimumab. This clonotype was obtained from a human donor with non-small cell lung cancer who had a complete response to radiotherapy plus ipilimumab. The V gene is TRBV5-1 and the J gene is TRBJ1-3; the best D guess is TRBD1, with 5 bases matching. The base sequence is TGCGCCAGCAGCTCCCAGGGTGAAGCTGGAAACACCATATATTTT. Its translation is CASSSQGEAGNTIYF.